This TCR beta chain was documented in a study of blood T cell repertoires in COVID-19. Study at large: The origin of the acute and convalescent COVID-19 samples was the United States, Italy and Spain. In each case, the material was cDNA or gDNA derived from T cells, B-cell-depleted T cells, or PBMCs.

Study processing details: Amplified reference gene primers provided the basis for estimating nucleated cell counts. TCRdb's table, derived via immunoSEQ multiplex PCR, lists solely in-frame clones and lacks some. The V and J calls and clone size come from that table; D and trimming were worked out from the DNA. The table shows approximately 64,000 clones, with approximately 80% occurring only once. Trimming left V 3 bases short and J 0 bases short, with 9 bases between. The CDR3 has 15 residues. Germline V gene lookup returns CDR1 MNHNS and CDR2 SASEGT. V usage is TRBV6-1 and J usage is TRBJ1-3; TRBD1 is a possible D gene (6 bases). Specimen: peripheral blood. The origin of this receptor is a woman in her 70s with acute or convalescent COVID-19. CDR3 sequence reads: CASSDRGPSGNTIYF. The CDR3 bases are TGTGCCAGCAGTGACAGGGGTCCCTCTGGAAACACCATATATTTT.